These 30 T cell receptor beta chains share one sample of origin, sequenced in a study of T cell clonotyping in hematopoietic cell transplantation. TCRdb's copy holds only in-frame clones and misses some; the assay was immunoSEQ multiplex PCR. The repertoire has some 4,000 clones, around 96% of them found once; the top ten carry roughly 5.6%. The sample in question was peripheral blood mononuclear cells, obtained 30 days after allogeneic stem cell transplant. These receptors were collected from a male patient between 65 and 85 years old who had an allogeneic stem cell transplant from an unrelated donor, so T cells may come from the graft donor. Some clones in this sample may be carry-over from other donors' samples.

V usage is TRBV5-1 and J usage is TRBJ2-3; 8 bases match TRBD2. Germline values: CDR1 SGHRS, CDR2 YFSETQ. The CDR3 has 14 amino acids. V lost 7 bases, J lost 0 bases, and 4 bases stayed unmatched. CDR3 residues: CASLRGGSTDTQYF. The CDR3, as DNA: TGCGCCAGCCTCCGCGGGGGGAGCACAGATACGCAGTATTTT.

This chain connects TRBV19 to TRBJ2-2; no clear D. The length of the CDR3 is 9 residues. Trimming removed 6 bases from V and 13 bases from J, with 6 bases in between. Germline CDR1 and CDR2: LNHDA and SQIVND (reference sequence). The chain's CDR3 is CASSPWLFF. CDR3 nucleotides: TGTGCCAGTAGCCCCTGGCTGTTTTTT.

The genes are TRBV5-4 and TRBJ2-7; 7 bases map to TRBD1. The CDR3 loop spans 15 amino acids. V dropped 0 bases and J dropped 4; count of bases not matched to a gene: 7. Germline CDR1 and CDR2: SGHNT and YYREEE (reference sequence). The CDR3 loop is CASSLDPGGGYEQYF. As DNA, the CDR3 is TGTGCCAGCAGCTTGGATCCAGGGGGTGGTTACGAGCAGTACTTC.

This clone is a singleton in its sample. The rearrangement links TRBV5-1 to TRBJ1-1; D not certain. The CDR3 has 13 amino acids. V was shortened by 4 bases and J by 3 bases, with 10 bases between the two germline ends. Germline loops: CDR1 SGHRS, CDR2 YFSETQ. The CDR3 loop reads CASSTDRDTEAFF. The DNA for the CDR3 is TGCGCCAGCAGCACGGACCGCGACACTGAAGCTTTCTTT.

The V gene is TRBV5-1, the J gene TRBJ2-7; D is possibly TRBD2 (6 bases). The CDR3 is made up of 17 amino acids. Germline CDR1 and CDR2: SGHRS and YFSETQ. Trimming pared 1 base from V and 5 bases from J, leaving 22 bases between. CDR3 nucleotide sequence: TGCGCCAGCAGCTTGCTTTTGGCAGGGAGGTCGGATGACGAGCAGTACTTC. Amino acids: CASSLLLAGRSDDEQYF.

Here the CDR3 DNA reads TGTGCCAGCAGCAAAAGGGGGAGGGAGGCTTTAACCGGGGAGCTGTTTTTT. Protein product: CASSKRGREALTGELFF. The chain joins TRBV21-1 to TRBJ2-2; the table's D call of TRBD2 was not tested on the DNA. TRBV21-1 is designated a pseudogene. This CDR3 comprises 17 residues.

The rearrangement joins TRBV5-4 to TRBJ2-7; D remains unclear. The length of the CDR3 is 14 residues. Germline values: CDR1 SGHNT, CDR2 YYREEE (reference sequence). Trimming removed 1 base at V and 6 bases at J, with 14 bases between. CDR3: CASSLTVGSGEQYF. CDR3 nucleotides: TGTGCCAGCAGCTTGACGGTGGGCTCGGGCGAGCAGTACTTC. The full variable domain, rest sourced from reference TRBV5-4 and TRBJ2-7, is ETGVTQSPTHLIKTRGQQVTLRCSSQSGHNTVSWYQQALGQGPQFIFQYYREEENGRGNFPPRFSGLQFPNYSSELNVNALELDDSALYLCASSLTVGSGEQYFGPGTRLTVT.

The V call is TRBV4-2, the J call TRBJ2-7, with 12 bases fitting TRBD2. The CDR3 runs 15 residues. Germline V gives CDR1 LGHNA, CDR2 YNFKEQ. The ends lost 0 bases at V and 4 bases at J; junction bases unmatched: 1. The CDR3 sequence is CASSQDLAGGYEQYF. The DNA for the CDR3 is TGTGCCAGCAGCCAAGATCTAGCGGGAGGGTACGAGCAGTACTTC.

CDR3 nucleotides: TGCAGCGCAGGTCGGAGCGGGAGTAATCGTCTCACCGGGGAGCTGTTTTTT. Translation gives CSAGRSGSNRLTGELFF. The gene calls are TRBV29-1 and TRBJ2-2; 8 bases map to TRBD2. CDR1 is SQVTM, CDR2 ANQGSEA, per germline. J lost 4 bases, V lost 7 bases, and 17 bases had no gene match. The CDR3 has 17 amino acids.

J is TRBJ2-7 and V is TRBV5-1; D may match TRBD1 or TRBD2 (5 bases each). The CDR3 covers 16 residues. Germline loops: CDR1 SGHRS, CDR2 YFSETQ. The germline V and J ends were trimmed by 0 bases and 3 bases, with 16 bases remaining between them. DNA for the CDR3: TGCGCCAGCAGCTTGGGGGGATGGGACCCAGACTACGAGCAGTACTTC. Its translation: CASSLGGWDPDYEQYF.

The chain is built from TRBV28 and TRBJ1-3; D remains unclear. Trimming removed 2 bases from V and 6 bases from J, with 8 bases in between. CDR1 is MDHEN, CDR2 SYDVKM, per germline. This CDR3 is 13 amino acids long. The CDR3 region is CASSLRLVNTIYF. The CDR3 bases are TGTGCCAGCAGTTTACGTCTGGTAAACACCATATATTTT.

The chain joins TRBV5-1 to TRBJ1-1, with D possibly being TRBD1 (5 bases). Trimming took off 1 base at V and 1 base at J, with 11 bases between the two ends. The CDR3 contains 15 residues. Looked up from germline, CDR1 is SGHRS and CDR2 is YFSETQ. This CDR3 is CASSLIGGANTEAFF. Here the CDR3 DNA reads TGCGCCAGCAGCTTGATCGGGGGAGCGAACACTGAAGCTTTCTTT.

The chain has TRBV28 and TRBJ1-6; D is undetermined. V was shortened by 5 bases and J by 4 bases, with 6 bases between the two germline ends. The CDR3 consists of 13 residues. Germline assignment: CDR1 MDHEN and CDR2 SYDVKM. In DNA form, the CDR3 reads TGTGCCAGCAGTCCCCCTTATAATTCACCCCTCCACTTT. Residues: CASSPPYNSPLHF.

V and J are TRBV5-1 and TRBJ2-5; TRBD1 matches at 9 bases. There are 16 residues in the CDR3. V trimming: 0 bases; J trimming: 4 bases; junction bases outside the gene matches: 7. From germline, CDR1 is SGHRS and CDR2 YFSETQ. As DNA, the CDR3 is TGCGCCAGCAGCTTGGAGGGACAGGGAGGACCAGAGACCCAGTACTTC. Its protein product is CASSLEGQGGPETQYF.

The chain uses TRBV28 and TRBJ1-1; D is unclear. V was shortened by 8 bases and J by 5 bases, with 12 bases between the two germline ends. Germline V gives CDR1 MDHEN, CDR2 SYDVKM. CDR3 length equals 12 residues. The CDR3 spells CASGSRSTEAFF. CDR3 nucleotides: TGTGCCAGCGGGAGTCGGAGTACTGAAGCTTTCTTT.

The chain carries TRBV7-2 and TRBJ2-7; D call uncertain. The CDR3 has 14 residues. Germline V CDR1 and CDR2: SGHTA, FQGNSA. V was cut by 5 bases and J by 0 bases, with 11 bases left in between. CDR3 amino acids: CASSATAFSYEQYF. The CDR3 DNA sequence: TGTGCCAGCAGCGCTACAGCGTTCTCCTACGAGCAGTACTTC. Supplemented by reference TRBV7-2 and TRBJ2-7, the full variable domain reads GAGVSQSPSNKVTEKGKDVELRCDPISGHTALYWYRQSLGQGLEFLIYFQGNSAPDKSGLPSDRFSAERTGGSVSTLTIQRTQQEDSAVYLCASSATAFSYEQYFGPGTRLTVT.

The genes are TRBV5-4 and TRBJ1-4; 7 nucleotides line up with TRBD1. CDR1 and CDR2 from the germline V gene are SGHNT and YYREEE (reference sequence). J was trimmed by 6 bases and V by 0 bases; bases with no gene match: 5. This CDR3 region has 15 residues. The CDR3 nucleotides read TGTGCCAGCAGCTTGGGGGGACAGAGCCATGAAAAACTGTTTTTT. As protein: CASSLGGQSHEKLFF.

The J gene is TRBJ1-2, the V gene TRBV30; D gene uncertain. Deletions cut 0 bases from V and 7 bases from J, with 9 bases between. Germline V gene sequence: CDR1 GTSNPN, CDR2 SVGIG (reference sequence). The CDR3 loop spans 12 amino acids. CDR3 sequence reads: CAWSVLSSGYTF. The CDR3 coding sequence is TGTGCCTGGAGTGTACTGTCGTCTGGCTACACCTTC.

V is TRBV7-2 and J is TRBJ2-3, with unresolved D. Germline values: CDR1 SGHTA, CDR2 FQGNSA. Deletions cut 2 bases from V and 2 bases from J, with 14 bases between. This CDR3 contains 16 residues. The CDR3 here is CASSLRLVGSTDTQYF. Here the CDR3 DNA reads TGTGCCAGCAGCTTACGTCTAGTGGGGTCCACAGATACGCAGTATTTT.

The chain has TRBV18 and TRBJ1-1; D is unclear. This CDR3 has 13 amino acids. Deletions cut 2 bases from V and 2 bases from J, with 6 bases between. From germline, CDR1 is KGHSH and CDR2 LQKENI. The CDR3 sequence: CASSPGRNTEAFF. CDR3 sequence (DNA): TGTGCCAGCTCACCAGGTCGAAACACTGAAGCTTTCTTT.

The chain is built from TRBV27 and TRBJ2-2; weak D call: TRBD2 (6 bases). CDR1 MNHEY and CDR2 SMNVEV come from the germline V gene (reference sequence). V was cut by 4 bases and J by 6 bases, with 15 bases left in between. This CDR3 region has 15 residues. As DNA, the CDR3 is TGTGCCAGCAGTTCTTGGGACTTCAGAGCCGGGGAGCTGTTTTTT. Protein product: CASSSWDFRAGELFF.

The rearrangement links TRBV10-3 to TRBJ2-3; 13 bases match TRBD2. The CDR3 has 15 residues. The V gene's germline CDR1 is ENHRY and CDR2 SYGVKD. With V trimmed by 8 bases and J by 5 bases, 7 bases remained unmatched. Written as DNA, the CDR3 is TGTGCCATCGGTGGACTAGCGGGAGCGGGAGATACGCAGTATTTT. Encoded protein: CAIGGLAGAGDTQYF.

This clone has a handful of counts. This chain connects TRBV7-2 to TRBJ1-5; no reliable D call. With 1 base removed from V and 11 bases from J, the gap between germline ends came to 12 bases. Germline CDR1 reads SGHTA; CDR2 reads FQGNSA. The CDR3 loop spans 13 amino acids. This CDR3 is CASSLERETAQHF. For the CDR3, the DNA is TGTGCCAGCAGCTTAGAGCGGGAAACGGCCCAGCATTTT.

The chain's CDR3 is CASRVYNEQFF. CDR3 nucleotide sequence: TGTGCCAGTCGGGTCTACAATGAGCAGTTCTTC. The chain combines TRBV2 with TRBJ2-1; D is unclear. CDR3 size: 11 residues. Per germline, CDR1 SNHLY and CDR2 FYNNEI. Trimming removed 9 bases from V and 3 bases from J, with 6 bases in between.

The chain joins TRBV6-5 to TRBJ2-1; D is ambiguous. This CDR3 is built from 13 residues. V gave up 2 bases and J gave up 5 bases, with 7 bases separating them. Germline lookup yields CDR1 MNHEY and CDR2 SVGAGI. The DNA for the CDR3 is TGTGCCAGCAGTTACCTAAGAAACAATGAGCAGTTCTTC. It codes for CASSYLRNNEQFF.

This chain connects TRBV5-6 to TRBJ2-7; TRBD2 might be the D (5 bases). Germline CDR1 SGHDT, CDR2 YYEEEE. With 4 bases removed from V and 3 bases from J, the gap between germline ends came to 14 bases. This CDR3 has 14 amino acids. The CDR3 is CASSRNPGYYEQYF. Written as DNA, the CDR3 is TGTGCCAGCAGCCGAAACCCGGGGTACTACGAGCAGTACTTC.

J is TRBJ2-5 and V is TRBV7-2; TRBD2 agrees at 7 bases. The CDR3 extends over 15 amino acids. The V gene's germline CDR1 is SGHTA and CDR2 FQGNSA. J lost 2 bases, V lost 2 bases, and 5 bases had no gene match. CDR3 protein: CASSLQGGEQETQYF. CDR3 nucleotides: TGTGCCAGCAGCTTACAGGGAGGGGAGCAAGAGACCCAGTACTTC. Full variable domain (outside the CDR3, taken from reference TRBV7-2 and TRBJ2-5): GAGVSQSPSNKVTEKGKDVELRCDPISGHTALYWYRQSLGQGLEFLIYFQGNSAPDKSGLPSDRFSAERTGGSVSTLTIQRTQQEDSAVYLCASSLQGGEQETQYFGPGTRLLVL.

This clone was seen a few times. This chain uses TRBV28 with TRBJ1-5; the D is unclear. CDR1 and CDR2 (germline): MDHEN, SYDVKM. This CDR3 has 15 amino acids. Between the trimmed V and J ends, which lost 2 bases and 4 bases, there was a span of 12 bases. The CDR3 loop reads CASSLQEMSNQPQHF. CDR3 bases: TGTGCCAGCAGTTTACAGGAAATGAGTAATCAGCCCCAGCATTTT.

The V and J genes are TRBV5-1 and TRBJ1-2; TRBD1 matches at 8 bases. With 0 bases clipped from V and 6 bases from J, the junction kept 4 bases outside the gene matches. Germline V gene sequence: CDR1 SGHRS, CDR2 YFSETQ. This CDR3 comprises 14 residues. The CDR3 DNA reads as TGCGCCAGCAGCTTGGCGGGACAGGACCATGGCTACACCTTC. It yields the protein CASSLAGQDHGYTF.

The chain uses TRBV28 and TRBJ2-1; 7 positions agree with TRBD2. The CDR3 length is 16 residues. With 5 bases clipped from V and 2 bases from J, the junction kept 9 bases outside the gene matches. Germline V gene lookup returns CDR1 MDHEN and CDR2 SYDVKM. CDR3 residues: CASSPMGGFAYNEQFF. As DNA, the CDR3 is TGTGCCAGCAGTCCCATGGGGGGGTTTGCCTACAATGAGCAGTTCTTC.